Listed here are 7 T cell receptor beta chains from one sample, sequenced in a study of cytomegalovirus exposure and HLA in healthy donors. Only in-frame clones appear in the TCRdb table, and some are missing; sequencing was by immunoSEQ multiplex PCR. The sample records around 150,000 clones, 86% being singletons. Sequencing input: PBMCs. These receptors came from a woman aged 18-35 years in good health and CMV-seronegative.

The sample holds a few counts of this clone. The chain employs TRBV11-2 and TRBJ2-7; 9 bases map to TRBD1. Trimming cost V 4 bases and J 5 bases; bases outside gene matches: 9. There are 15 residues in the CDR3. Germline lookup yields CDR1 SGHAT and CDR2 FQNNGV. CDR3 residues: CASSSVGTGWDEQYF. CDR3 nucleotide sequence: TGTGCCAGCAGCTCCGTCGGGACAGGGTGGGACGAGCAGTACTTC.

This rearrangement joins TRBV6-5 to TRBJ1-1; 7 bases are a match to TRBD1. The germline V gene has CDR1 MNHEY and CDR2 SVGAGI. V was clipped by 0 bases and J by 7 bases; unmatched bases: 5. The CDR3 has 14 residues. The CDR3 nucleotides are TGTGCCAGCAGTTACTCGAGGGACAGTGTTGAAGCTTTCTTT. Translated, it gives CASSYSRDSVEAFF.

This clone is a singleton in its sample. The chain employs TRBV27 and TRBJ1-2; TRBD1 matches 8 bases. V lost 4 bases and J lost 4; bases outside the gene matches: 8. CDR1 and CDR2 (germline): MNHEY, SMNVEV (reference sequence). The CDR3 is 15 residues long. CDR3 coding DNA: TGTGCCAGCAGTTCAACAGGACAGGGCGGCTATGGCTACACCTTC. It translates to CASSSTGQGGYGYTF.

This clone was found once. The chain has TRBV5-4 and TRBJ1-1; D remains ambiguous. The CDR3 has 12 residues. Germline V gene lookup returns CDR1 SGHNT and CDR2 YYREEE (reference sequence). Trimming removed 4 bases from V and 3 bases from J, with 7 bases in between. CDR3 DNA: TGTGCCAGCAGCGCCCCGGACACTGAAGCTTTCTTT. Translated, it gives CASSAPDTEAFF.

The gene calls are TRBV6-6 and TRBJ2-3; 7 nucleotides align to TRBD2. CDR1 and CDR2 from the germline V gene are MNHNY and SVGAGI (reference sequence). The V segment lost 6 bases and the J segment 1 base; nucleotides outside the gene matches: 4. The CDR3 covers 14 residues. Written as DNA, the CDR3 is TGTGCCAGCAGCGCTACTAGCGGCACAGATACGCAGTATTTT. Translated, it gives CASSATSGTDTQYF.

The chain joins TRBV4-3 to TRBJ1-2; D is undetermined. There are 14 residues in the CDR3. Trimming stripped 0 bases from V and 0 bases from J, with 5 bases between. In germline, CDR1 is LGHNA, CDR2 YSLEER. This CDR3 reads CASSQDITNYGYTF. CDR3 bases: TGCGCCAGCAGCCAAGATATTACTAACTATGGCTACACCTTC.

The CDR3 protein is CASWTGINSGANVLTF. In DNA form, the CDR3 reads TGCGCCAGTTGGACAGGAATCAACTCTGGGGCCAACGTCCTGACTTTC. The chain joins TRBV10-2 to TRBJ2-6; TRBD1 matches 7 bases. In germline, CDR1 is WSHSY, CDR2 SAAADI. The trim removed 9 bases at V and 0 bases at J, leaving 8 bases unmatched. CDR3 length: 16 residues.